This T cell receptor (beta chain) comes out of a study of T cells in Graves' hyperthyroidism and ophthalmopathy. General observations from the study: The model made its ophthalmopathy prediction, and onset followed a median around 6.9 months later. Blood held most thyroid clonotypes expanded above 0.001 frequency.

The diagnostic basis comprised clinical symptoms, serum thyroxine and TRAb, thyroid ultrasound and orbital computed tomography. From more than 9.5 ml of fresh peripheral blood, PBMCs were isolated. The germline gives CDR1 MNHEY, CDR2 SVGEGT. The CDR3 covers 15 residues. Trimming shortened V by 4 bases and J by 1 base, and 13 bases separated the two germline ends. Researchers took RNA transcripts and amplified the TCR beta CDR3 regions from them. The primer set for the first-round RT-PCR of the TCR CDR3 was HTBI. TCRdb itself ran the multiplex PCR reads through MiXCR, one entry per CDR3 protein. The sample has under 300,000 distinct CDR3 sequences; less than 15% are singletons. This clonotype was recorded a few times. Its specificity is unknown.

The chain recombines TRBV6-2 or TRBV6-3 with TRBJ1-2; D gene unclear. This sequence was found in a woman in her thirties with Graves' hyperthyroidism that later progressed to Graves' ophthalmopathy. The sequencing sample was made of blood. DNA for the CDR3: TGTGCCAGCAGTTCTCCCTACCACTTTAACTATGGCTACACCTTC. Its protein product is CASSSPYHFNYGYTF.